A single sample gave rise to the 32 T cell receptor beta chains below, sequenced in a study of blood T cells in healthy people across ages (dated by TCRdb to about 2015). Library method: 5' RACE. TCRdb records Illumina HiSeq 2500 as the sequencer. A second PCR of roughly 6 to 12 cycles was performed with a sample-barcoded 5' primer and a J-beta primer mix. Using fastp at Q25 and MiXCR, TCRdb reprocessed the public reads and kept productive beta chains. When rows share a CDR3 protein, they turn into one entry using the most common DNA and genes. The table for this sample lists under 1,100,000 distinct CDR3 sequences; approximately 25% of them were counted only once. The ten largest clonotypes hold around 0.75% of the sample. These same records also appear under a second study, on T cells of mothers and their children.

The sample consisted of blood. These receptors were taken from a girl aged 2 to 10 in good health.

This chain joins TRBV7-2 and TRBJ2-4, with 7 bases fitting TRBD1. CDR3 length: 14 amino acids. V shed 4 bases and J 9 bases; nucleotides not matched to a gene: 9. Germline V gives CDR1 SGHTA, CDR2 FQGNSA. The CDR3 nucleotides read TGTGCCAGCAGCTACACAGGGGCTCAGAGCATTCAGTACTTC. This sequence encodes CASSYTGAQSIQYF. The variable domain in full, with the rest retrieved from reference TRBV7-2 and TRBJ2-4, is GAGVSQSPSNKVTEKGKDVELRCDPISGHTALYWYRQSLGQGLEFLIYFQGNSAPDKSGLPSDRFSAERTGGSVSTLTIQRTQQEDSAVYLCASSYTGAQSIQYFGAGTRLSVL.

This clonotype has a handful of counts. This rearrangement joins TRBV18 to TRBJ1-1, with D possibly TRBD1 on 5 matching bases. Looked up from germline, CDR1 is KGHSH and CDR2 is LQKENI. The CDR3 is 13 amino acids. Trimming stripped 3 bases from V and 4 bases from J, with 9 bases between. The CDR3 nucleotides read TGTGCCAGCTCACCTTCGGGGCCCACTGAAGCTTTCTTT. Translating it yields CASSPSGPTEAFF.

The chain joins TRBV5-1 to TRBJ2-1, with TRBD2 matching over 7 bases. The CDR3 totals 14 residues. Germline V gives CDR1 SGHRS, CDR2 YFSETQ. V dropped 3 bases and J dropped 4; count of bases not matched to a gene: 4. The chain's CDR3 is CASSSRDYYNEQFF. The CDR3, as DNA: TGCGCCAGCAGCTCCCGGGACTATTACAATGAGCAGTTCTTC.

The chain couples TRBV6-2 or TRBV6-3 to TRBJ2-2; D is perhaps TRBD1 (5 bases). There are 18 residues in the CDR3. Germline values: CDR1 MNHEY, CDR2 SVGEGT. V lost 6 bases, J lost 1 base, and 21 bases lay in between. In DNA form, the CDR3 reads TGTGCCAGCAGGACCGCACTTTGGGGCATAGGGAACACCGGGGAGCTGTTTTTT. Encoded protein: CASRTALWGIGNTGELFF.

This clonotype was observed a single time. The chain employs TRBV18 and TRBJ1-1; D ambiguous. The CDR3 length is 12 residues. Germline-derived CDR1 and CDR2 are KGHSH and LQKENI. V was cut by 2 bases and J by 11 bases, with 12 bases left in between. The CDR3 DNA sequence: TGTGCCAGCTCACCATCGTCGGGGTTCGCTTTCTTT. The encoded protein is CASSPSSGFAFF.

There are a few counts of this clonotype. The chain recombines TRBV3-1 with TRBJ2-5; 12 nucleotides line up with TRBD2. The CDR3 consists of 16 residues. CDR1 and CDR2 from the germline V gene are LGHDT and YNNKEL (reference sequence). V shed 2 bases and J 4 bases; nucleotides not matched to a gene: 5. The CDR3 nucleotides are TGTGCCAGCAGCCAAAGGACTAGCGGGGATGGAGAGACCCAGTACTTC. Protein: CASSQRTSGDGETQYF.

This clonotype has a handful of counts. V gene TRBV6-5 combines with J gene TRBJ2-5; TRBD2 is a possible D gene (5 bases). The DNA end favors TRBJ2-7, so the J call may be wrong. CDR1 is MNHEY and CDR2 is SVGAGI in the germline V gene. The CDR3 contains 15 residues. As DNA, the CDR3 is TGTGCCAGCAGTTACTCGACGGGGTATTCCTACGAGCAGTACTTC. Its translation: CASSYSTGYSYEQYF.

The V gene is TRBV20-1, the J gene TRBJ2-7; unclear D gene. CDR3 length: 13 residues. The germline V gene encodes CDR1 DFQATT and CDR2 SNEGSKA (reference sequence). Trimming removed 6 bases from V and 0 bases from J, with 12 bases in between. The DNA for the CDR3 is TGCAGTGCCCAAGGCACAAGCTCCTACGAGCAGTACTTC. Protein product: CSAQGTSSYEQYF.

This clonotype was detected a few times. This chain connects TRBV28 to TRBJ2-7, with 9 positions matching TRBD1. CDR3 length: 15 amino acids. V lost 5 bases, J lost 6 bases, and 11 bases stayed unmatched. Germline CDR1 is MDHEN and CDR2 is SYDVKM. The CDR3 is CASSPPGQGIREQYF. The DNA of the CDR3 is TGTGCCAGCAGTCCTCCCGGACAGGGGATTCGCGAGCAGTACTTC.

This sequence joins TRBV7-9 and TRBJ2-5, with D unclear. The DNA end is more similar to TRBJ2-7, so the J call may be wrong. The CDR3 has 13 residues. From germline, CDR1 is SEHNR and CDR2 FQNEAQ (reference sequence). This chain's CDR3 is CASSKDRAHEQYF. CDR3 DNA sequence: TGTGCCAGCAGTAAGGATAGAGCCCACGAGCAGTACTTC.

In the case of this clonotype: The junction and the germline gene differ at one end; a read error may be behind it. J is TRBJ2-5 and V is TRBV20-1; 8 bases align to TRBD2. The CDR3 length is 14 residues. CDR1 and CDR2 (germline): DFQATT, SNEGSKA (reference sequence). CDR3 coding DNA: TGCAGTGCTAGATCCGGGACTAGTCAAGAGACCCAGTCCTTC. Amino acid sequence: CSARSGTSQETQSF.

This clonotype was observed a few times. This chain connects TRBV4-3 to TRBJ2-1; 14 bases agree with TRBD2. Germline V gene lookup returns CDR1 LGHNA and CDR2 YSLEER. The CDR3 length is 23 residues. V dropped 0 bases and J dropped 0; count of bases not matched to a gene: 16. The CDR3 DNA reads TGCGCCAGCAGCCAAGATGAGACCTGGGGACTAGCGGGGGACCACAGCTCCTACAATGAGCAGTTCTTC. Translation gives CASSQDETWGLAGDHSSYNEQFF.

The sample holds a few counts of this clonotype. This sequence joins TRBV5-4 and TRBJ2-1, with TRBD2 identical over 8 bases. Looked up from germline, CDR1 is SGHNT and CDR2 is YYREEE (reference sequence). This CDR3 has 16 residues. Trimming at V came to 4 bases and at J to 7 bases, leaving 13 bases not matched to a gene. The chain's CDR3 is CASSGSREGLWNEQFF. The CDR3 DNA is TGTGCCAGCAGCGGATCACGGGAGGGCCTTTGGAATGAGCAGTTCTTC.

This clonotype was found a few times. V is TRBV7-2 and J is TRBJ2-7; TRBD2 matches 7 bases. Per the germline V gene, CDR1 is SGHTA and CDR2 is FQGNSA. CDR3 length: 16 residues. V was pared by 0 bases and J by 3 bases, with 8 bases of the junction left unmatched. CDR3 coding DNA: TGTGCCAGCAGCTTAGCGCCGGCGGGAGCGGGCTACGAGCAGTACTTC. It codes for CASSLAPAGAGYEQYF.

This clonotype has a handful of counts. The chain employs TRBV6-6 and TRBJ1-2; a possible D gene is TRBD1 (6 bases). Germline CDR1 is MNHNY and CDR2 is SVGAGI (reference sequence). V dropped 5 bases and J dropped 6 bases, with 19 bases sitting between them. The CDR3 has 15 amino acids. As DNA, the CDR3 is TGTGCCAGCAGTACCCGACAGGAGATGGGAAATGGCTACACCTTC. Protein: CASSTRQEMGNGYTF.

This chain joins TRBV12-3 or TRBV12-4 and TRBJ2-7; 7 positions agree with TRBD1. V trimming: 5 bases; J trimming: 2 bases; junction bases outside the gene matches: 6. CDR3 size: 14 residues. The CDR3 here is CASSIGTVAYEQYF. CDR3 in DNA: TGTGCCAGCAGTATTGGGACAGTAGCCTACGAGCAGTACTTC.

The gene calls are TRBV19 and TRBJ2-3, with D possibly TRBD1 on 5 matching bases. Trimming took 5 bases from V and 10 from J, leaving 19 bases between them. Germline V gene data show CDR1 as LNHDA and CDR2 as SQIVND (reference sequence). The CDR3 extends over 14 amino acids. The CDR3 spells CASSGALGRFAQYF. The CDR3 DNA reads TGTGCCAGTAGTGGGGCATTGGGTAGGTTCGCGCAGTATTTT.

The chain carries TRBV20-1 and TRBJ2-5; 9 nucleotides align to TRBD1. The CDR3 contains 13 residues. Germline lookup yields CDR1 DFQATT and CDR2 SNEGSKA (reference sequence). Germline trimming cut 5 bases from V and 5 bases from J; bases unmatched to any gene: 6. The CDR3 here is CSAGGQGTETQYF. In DNA form, the CDR3 reads TGCAGTGCTGGAGGACAGGGGACGGAGACCCAGTACTTC.

V gene TRBV7-8 combines with J gene TRBJ2-5; D is ambiguous. The DNA end is a closer match to TRBJ2-7, so the J assignment may be wrong. Germline V gene lookup returns CDR1 SGHVS and CDR2 FQNEAQ. CDR3 size: 16 residues. CDR3 sequence (DNA): TGTGCCAGCAGCTTACCCACCCCTGAAGGACCTTACGAGCAGTACTTC. Amino acid sequence: CASSLPTPEGPYEQYF.

This clonotype was recorded a few times. V and J are TRBV24-1 and TRBJ1-2; D gene uncertain. Germline V lookup: CDR1 KGHDR, CDR2 SFDVKD. Trimming took 3 bases from V and 8 from J, leaving 18 bases between them. The CDR3 loop spans 15 amino acids. The CDR3 DNA reads TGTGCCACCAGTGATGGCAACGGTTTTATGCTGGGCTACACCTTC. This codes for CATSDGNGFMLGYTF.

This clonotype was counted only a few times. V is TRBV5-1 and J is TRBJ2-5, with D maybe TRBD1 (6 bases). The CDR3 extends over 14 amino acids. The V end was cut by 5 bases, the J end by 1 base, with 12 bases between. Germline V CDR1 and CDR2: SGHRS, YFSETQ. CDR3 sequence (DNA): TGCGCCAGCAGTTCTCAGGGGATCCAAGAGACCCAGTACTTC. It translates to CASSSQGIQETQYF.

This rearrangement joins TRBV20-1 to TRBJ2-1, with 8 bases aligning to TRBD1. CDR3 length: 13 amino acids. V was pared by 7 bases and J by 9 bases, with 11 bases of the junction left unmatched. CDR1 and CDR2 from the germline V gene are DFQATT and SNEGSKA (reference sequence). The CDR3 reads CSVDRGHLSEQFF. CDR3 sequence (DNA): TGCAGTGTAGACAGGGGTCACCTCAGTGAGCAGTTCTTC.

This clonotype was seen a few times. The chain couples TRBV28 to TRBJ2-5; 9 bases are shared with TRBD1. V shed 8 bases, J shed 5 bases, and the junction held 6 bases outside the gene matches. Germline CDR1 MDHEN, CDR2 SYDVKM. The CDR3 runs to 13 residues. CDR3 nucleotides: TGTGCCAGCTACAGGGGGCGCACCGAGACCCAGTACTTC. It is translated as CASYRGRTETQYF.

This clonotype was seen more than once but under ten times. The CDR3 spells CASSRQLADKETQYF. DNA of the CDR3: TGTGCCAGCAGCCGACAGTTAGCGGACAAAGAGACCCAGTACTTC. The chain recombines TRBV7-9 with TRBJ2-5, with D maybe TRBD2 (6 bases). Trimming pared 5 bases from V and 3 bases from J, leaving 16 bases between. Germline-derived CDR1 and CDR2 are SEHNR and FQNEAQ (reference sequence). The length of the CDR3 is 15 residues.

This clonotype showed up just a few times. V and J are TRBV7-9 and TRBJ2-2; TRBD2 is a possible D gene (5 bases). The CDR3 is 16 amino acids. The V and J ends lost 0 bases and 3 bases respectively, with 11 bases between them. The germline CDR1 and CDR2 sequences are SEHNR and FQNEAQ (reference sequence). The CDR3 DNA sequence: TGTGCCAGCAGCTTAGCGGGCGGGCGATACACCGGGGAGCTGTTTTTT. Translated, it gives CASSLAGGRYTGELFF.

This chain connects TRBV12-3 or TRBV12-4 to TRBJ2-3; no clear D. V was pared by 5 bases and J by 5 bases, with 8 bases between. The CDR3 consists of 12 residues. This chain's CDR3 is CASSHTVDTQYF. CDR3 bases: TGTGCCAGCAGTCATACAGTAGATACGCAGTATTTT.

This chain joins TRBV12-3 or TRBV12-4 and TRBJ2-3; D call uncertain. V lost 1 base and J lost 7, with 6 bases in between. The CDR3 is made up of 12 amino acids. CDR3 nucleotides: TGTGCCAGCAGTTTAGTGGGAAATACGCAGTATTTT. Residues: CASSLVGNTQYF.

The chain couples TRBV6-6 to TRBJ2-5; D gene uncertain. V shed 5 bases and J shed 5 bases, with 9 bases lying between them. This CDR3 has 12 amino acids. The germline CDR1 and CDR2 sequences are MNHNY and SVGAGI (reference sequence). The CDR3 spells CASSPLSETQYF. In DNA form, the CDR3 reads TGTGCCAGCAGTCCTCTAAGTGAGACCCAGTACTTC.

This clonotype was picked up a small number of times. The V call is TRBV4-3, the J call TRBJ1-1; no definite D call. The V gene's germline CDR1 is LGHNA and CDR2 YSLEER. The CDR3 has 15 amino acids. V gave up 0 bases and J gave up 0 bases, with 8 bases separating them. The CDR3 bases are TGCGCCAGCAGCCAAGAACGCGGATTGAACACTGAAGCTTTCTTT. Translating it yields CASSQERGLNTEAFF.

This clonotype was seen only a few times. V is TRBV10-3 and J is TRBJ1-1, with D possibly matching TRBD1 (6 bases). The ends were cut back, 11 bases at V and 1 base at J, with 14 bases in the middle. Germline CDR1 reads ENHRY; CDR2 reads SYGVKD. This CDR3 region has 13 residues. This CDR3 is CAALPGQNTEAFF. The CDR3 coding sequence is TGTGCCGCTCTGCCGGGACAGAACACTGAAGCTTTCTTT.

J is TRBJ2-5 and V is TRBV28; no firm D call. The CDR3 consists of 14 residues. Germline V CDR1 and CDR2: MDHEN, SYDVKM. V was trimmed by 10 bases and J by 1 base, leaving 16 bases between them. The CDR3 loop is CATAGIAFQETQYF. For the CDR3, the DNA is TGTGCCACAGCTGGAATTGCTTTCCAAGAGACCCAGTACTTC.

The genes are TRBV29-1 and TRBJ2-7; D is unresolved. This CDR3 spans 10 amino acids. In germline, CDR1 is SQVTM, CDR2 ANQGSEA. Deletions cut 4 bases from V and 6 bases from J, with 7 bases between. The chain's CDR3 is CSVVEFEQYF. In nucleotides, the CDR3 is TGCAGCGTTGTCGAATTCGAGCAGTACTTC.